A selection of T cell receptor beta chains follows, all from one sample in a study of blood T cells in healthy people across ages. TCRdb fed the 5' RACE reads into MiXCR, producing one record per CDR3 protein. The sample has roughly 1,500,000 distinct CDR3 sequences; roughly 40% are singletons. The material sequenced was blood. These receptors all come from a woman aged 18-29 years in good health. The CDR3 runs from the conserved cysteine through the conserved F or W. The order of the fields is D gene, CDR3 length, J gene, clone size, V gene, CDR3 protein, CDR3 DNA. D genes are given only for firm matches. A row's size may be missing; if present it is once, few, many or a size class.

d_gene: -
len: 14
j_gene: TRBJ1-2
abundance: -
v_gene: TRBV5-1
CDR3aa: CASSSRVGVYGYTF
CDR3nt: TGCGCCAGCAGCTCCAGGGTAGGGGTTTATGGCTACACCTTC

d_gene: -
len: 14
j_gene: TRBJ2-3
abundance: few
v_gene: TRBV6-1
CDR3aa: CASTRRGPPDTQYF
CDR3nt: TGTGCCAGCACACGACGTGGGCCACCGGATACGCAGTATTTT

d_gene: -
len: 13
j_gene: TRBJ2-4
abundance: few
v_gene: TRBV7-2
CDR3aa: CASSFQGPNIQYF
CDR3nt: TGTGCCAGCAGCTTCCAGGGACCAAACATTCAGTACTTC

d_gene: -
len: 13
j_gene: TRBJ1-2
abundance: -
v_gene: TRBV7-2
CDR3aa: CASSSSGREGYTF
CDR3nt: TGTGCCAGCAGCTCAAGCGGCAGGGAAGGCTACACCTTC

d_gene: TRBD2
len: 15
j_gene: TRBJ2-2
abundance: -
v_gene: TRBV20-1
CDR3aa: CSATSGRMNTGELFF
CDR3nt: TGCAGTGCCACCAGCGGGAGGATGAACACCGGGGAGCTGTTTTTT

d_gene: -
len: 15
j_gene: TRBJ1-2
abundance: -
v_gene: TRBV20-1
CDR3aa: CSARRAGALSYGYTF
CDR3nt: TGCAGTGCCAGAAGGGCGGGGGCGCTCAGCTATGGCTACACCTTC

d_gene: TRBD1
len: 15
j_gene: TRBJ1-1
abundance: -
v_gene: TRBV5-1
CDR3aa: CASSFTGVGNTEAFF
CDR3nt: TGCGCCAGCAGCTTCACAGGGGTTGGCAACACTGAAGCTTTCTTT

d_gene: -
len: 13
j_gene: TRBJ1-2
abundance: -
v_gene: TRBV5-1
CDR3aa: CASGLAWGDGYTF
CDR3nt: TGCGCCAGCGGCTTGGCTTGGGGGGATGGCTACACCTTC

d_gene: TRBD1
len: 16
j_gene: TRBJ2-7
abundance: few
v_gene: TRBV20-1
CDR3aa: CSARLTGQGSRNEQYF
CDR3nt: TGCAGTGCTAGGCTAACCGGACAGGGCTCCCGGAACGAGCAGTACTTC

d_gene: -
len: 15
j_gene: TRBJ1-6
abundance: -
v_gene: TRBV6-2/TRBV6-3
CDR3aa: CASSLLVGADSPLHF
CDR3nt: TGTGCCAGCAGCCTCCTCGTGGGGGCTGATTCACCCCTCCACTTT

d_gene: -
len: 14
j_gene: TRBJ2-5
abundance: -
v_gene: TRBV7-9
CDR3aa: CASSLAPAQETQYF
CDR3nt: TGTGCCAGCAGCTTAGCACCAGCGCAAGAGACCCAGTACTTC

d_gene: -
len: 14
j_gene: TRBJ2-5
abundance: -
v_gene: TRBV12-3/TRBV12-4
CDR3aa: CASRKGGFQETQYF
CDR3nt: TGTGCCAGCAGGAAGGGGGGTTTTCAAGAGACCCAGTACTTC

d_gene: -
len: 13
j_gene: TRBJ2-1
abundance: -
v_gene: TRBV20-1
CDR3aa: CSRRGESTNEQFF
CDR3nt: TGCAGCCGCAGGGGAGAAAGCACGAATGAGCAGTTCTTC

d_gene: TRBD2
len: 17
j_gene: TRBJ2-1
abundance: once
v_gene: TRBV3-1
CDR3aa: CASNKNGAGGPYNEQFF
CDR3nt: TGTGCCAGCAACAAAAACGGGGCGGGGGGGCCCTACAATGAGCAGTTCTTC

d_gene: -
len: 15
j_gene: TRBJ2-5
abundance: few
v_gene: TRBV20-1
CDR3aa: CSANRPRTDPGTQYF
CDR3nt: TGCAGTGCGAATAGGCCTCGAACAGACCCTGGGACCCAGTACTTC

d_gene: TRBD1
len: 14
j_gene: TRBJ1-4
abundance: few
v_gene: TRBV2
CDR3aa: CASRETGAGEKLFF
CDR3nt: TGTGCCAGCAGAGAGACAGGGGCTGGTGAAAAACTGTTTTTT

d_gene: TRBD1
len: 15
j_gene: TRBJ2-7
abundance: many
v_gene: TRBV29-1
CDR3aa: CSVGTGSFSSYEQYF
CDR3nt: TGCAGCGTCGGGACAGGGTCCTTCAGCTCCTACGAGCAGTACTTC

d_gene: TRBD2
len: 14
j_gene: TRBJ2-7
abundance: few
v_gene: TRBV29-1
CDR3aa: CSMSGLAGHNEQYF
CDR3nt: TGCAGCATGAGCGGACTAGCGGGGCACAATGAGCAGTACTTC

d_gene: TRBD2
len: 15
j_gene: TRBJ2-1
abundance: few
v_gene: TRBV20-1
CDR3aa: CSARESGLAVNEQFF
CDR3nt: TGCAGTGCTAGGGAGTCGGGACTAGCGGTAAATGAGCAGTTCTTC

d_gene: -
len: 13
j_gene: TRBJ1-2
abundance: -
v_gene: TRBV28
CDR3aa: CAASGREGYGYTF
CDR3nt: TGTGCCGCGTCCGGGCGCGAGGGCTATGGCTACACCTTC

d_gene: -
len: 14
j_gene: TRBJ2-2
abundance: -
v_gene: TRBV6-5
CDR3aa: CASSYRNTGGELFF
CDR3nt: TGTGCCAGCAGTTACAGGAACACTGGCGGGGAGCTGTTTTTT

d_gene: TRBD2
len: 14
j_gene: TRBJ2-1
abundance: -
v_gene: TRBV6-2/TRBV6-3
CDR3aa: CASSSRDYDNEQFF
CDR3nt: TGTGCCAGCAGTTCTAGGGACTACGACAATGAGCAGTTCTTC

d_gene: -
len: 14
j_gene: TRBJ2-1
abundance: -
v_gene: TRBV6-2/TRBV6-3
CDR3aa: CASSYFSGANEQFF
CDR3nt: TGTGCCAGCAGTTACTTTTCCGGGGCCAATGAGCAGTTCTTC

d_gene: -
len: 15
j_gene: TRBJ2-1
abundance: -
v_gene: TRBV12-3/TRBV12-4
CDR3aa: CASSSLFPRGETQFF
CDR3nt: TGTGCCAGCAGTTCCCTCTTCCCCAGGGGGGAGACCCAGTTCTTC

d_gene: TRBD2
len: 16
j_gene: TRBJ2-1
abundance: few
v_gene: TRBV20-1
CDR3aa: CSARPAGGADYNEQFF
CDR3nt: TGCAGTGCTAGACCGGCCGGGGGGGCCGACTACAATGAGCAGTTCTTC

d_gene: -
len: 16
j_gene: TRBJ2-7
abundance: -
v_gene: TRBV9
CDR3aa: CASSVGGIGAPYEQYF
CDR3nt: TGTGCCAGCAGCGTAGGGGGAATCGGGGCCCCCTACGAGCAGTACTTC

d_gene: -
len: 14
j_gene: TRBJ1-1
abundance: -
v_gene: TRBV9
CDR3aa: CASSGGIANTEAFF
CDR3nt: TGTGCCAGCAGCGGGGGAATAGCGAACACTGAAGCTTTCTTT

d_gene: TRBD2
len: 16
j_gene: TRBJ2-2
abundance: -
v_gene: TRBV20-1
CDR3aa: CSARDLRTSGSGELFF
CDR3nt: TGCAGTGCTAGAGATCTCCGGACTAGCGGGTCCGGGGAGCTGTTTTTT

d_gene: TRBD1
len: 17
j_gene: TRBJ2-4
abundance: -
v_gene: TRBV28
CDR3aa: CASSLYGTGRDWGIQYF
CDR3nt: TGTGCCAGCAGTTTATATGGGACAGGGAGGGACTGGGGCATTCAGTACTTC

d_gene: TRBD1
len: 14
j_gene: TRBJ2-6
abundance: -
v_gene: TRBV5-6
CDR3aa: CAISLDRTANVLTF
CDR3nt: TGTGCCATCAGCCTGGACAGGACAGCCAACGTCCTGACTTTC

d_gene: -
len: 12
j_gene: TRBJ2-4
abundance: few
v_gene: TRBV10-3
CDR3aa: CAISESAYGQYF
CDR3nt: TGTGCCATCAGTGAGTCGGCTTACGGGCAGTACTTC

d_gene: -
len: 11
j_gene: TRBJ1-2
abundance: -
v_gene: TRBV6-1
CDR3aa: CASSLYYGYTF
CDR3nt: TGTGCCAGCTCACTCTACTATGGCTACACCTTC

d_gene: -
len: 15
j_gene: TRBJ1-1
abundance: -
v_gene: TRBV10-3
CDR3aa: CAIRERTGLNTEAFF
CDR3nt: TGTGCCATCAGGGAAAGAACGGGGTTGAACACTGAAGCTTTCTTT

d_gene: TRBD2
len: 16
j_gene: TRBJ2-1
abundance: few
v_gene: TRBV4-2
CDR3aa: CASSKSGTSGYNEQFF
CDR3nt: TGTGCCAGCAGTAAATCCGGGACTAGCGGGTACAATGAGCAGTTCTTC

d_gene: -
len: 14
j_gene: TRBJ1-1
abundance: many
v_gene: TRBV5-1
CDR3aa: CASSLGGLDTEAFF
CDR3nt: TGTGCCAGCAGCTTAGGGGGGCTGGACACTGAAGCTTTCTTT

d_gene: -
len: 15
j_gene: TRBJ1-1
abundance: -
v_gene: TRBV29-1
CDR3aa: CSVVTPQGRYTEAFF
CDR3nt: TGCAGCGTCGTAACCCCTCAGGGCCGGTACACTGAAGCTTTCTTT

d_gene: -
len: 15
j_gene: TRBJ2-3
abundance: -
v_gene: TRBV29-1
CDR3aa: CSVPIGQSSTDTQYF
CDR3nt: TGCAGCGTCCCTATTGGACAGTCTAGCACAGATACGCAGTATTTT

d_gene: -
len: 13
j_gene: TRBJ2-1
abundance: -
v_gene: TRBV20-1
CDR3aa: CSARDYVGNEQFF
CDR3nt: TGCAGTGCTAGAGATTACGTGGGGAATGAGCAGTTCTTC

d_gene: -
len: 14
j_gene: TRBJ2-7
abundance: few
v_gene: TRBV20-1
CDR3aa: CSAEGQPRGDEQYF
CDR3nt: TGCAGTGCTGAGGGGCAACCACGAGGGGATGAGCAGTACTTC

d_gene: TRBD1
len: 14
j_gene: TRBJ1-2
abundance: many
v_gene: TRBV3-1
CDR3aa: CASSHLTGGDGYTF
CDR3nt: TGTGCCAGCAGCCATTTGACAGGGGGAGATGGCTACACCTTC

d_gene: -
len: 12
j_gene: TRBJ2-7
abundance: -
v_gene: TRBV27
CDR3aa: CASSQSSYGQYF
CDR3nt: TGTGCCAGCAGTCAATCCTCCTACGGGCAGTACTTC

d_gene: -
len: 17
j_gene: TRBJ2-6
abundance: once
v_gene: TRBV5-1
CDR3aa: CASSLDGGISGANVLTF
CDR3nt: TGCGCCAGCAGCTTGGATGGCGGAATCTCTGGGGCCAACGTCCTGACTTTC

d_gene: -
len: 16
j_gene: TRBJ2-3
abundance: -
v_gene: TRBV18
CDR3aa: CASSPPNRFSTDTQYF
CDR3nt: TGTGCCAGCTCACCACCGAACAGGTTCAGCACAGATACGCAGTATTTT

d_gene: -
len: 17
j_gene: TRBJ1-2
abundance: -
v_gene: TRBV10-3
CDR3aa: CAISERAGGPEDYGYTF
CDR3nt: TGTGCCATCAGTGAGAGAGCCGGTGGACCGGAGGACTATGGCTACACCTTC

d_gene: TRBD2
len: 19
j_gene: TRBJ2-3
abundance: few
v_gene: TRBV4-1
CDR3aa: CASSQSKLEAGGSTDTQYF
CDR3nt: TGCGCCAGCAGCCAATCGAAGCTCGAAGCGGGGGGAAGCACAGATACGCAGTATTTT

d_gene: TRBD1
len: 13
j_gene: TRBJ2-5
abundance: -
v_gene: TRBV20-1
CDR3aa: CSAEGQTQETQYF
CDR3nt: TGCAGTGCTGAGGGACAGACTCAAGAGACCCAGTACTTC

d_gene: TRBD2
len: 18
j_gene: TRBJ2-5
abundance: few
v_gene: TRBV9
CDR3aa: CASSSGGINRPVQETQYF
CDR3nt: TGTGCCAGCAGCTCCGGGGGGATAAACAGGCCCGTACAAGAGACCCAGTACTTC

d_gene: -
len: 14
j_gene: TRBJ2-7
abundance: few
v_gene: TRBV20-1
CDR3aa: CSAEDGKGSYEQYF
CDR3nt: TGCAGTGCAGAGGACGGTAAGGGCTCCTACGAGCAGTACTTC